Listed here are 6 T cell receptor beta chains from one sample, sequenced in a study of T cells in Graves' hyperthyroidism and ophthalmopathy. Authors of the study amplified TCR beta CDR3 regions from RNA transcripts. HTBI primers were used for first-round RT-PCR of the TCR CDR3. TCRdb analysed the multiplex PCR reads with MiXCR anew, one entry per CDR3 protein. This table has around 350,000 distinct CDR3 sequences, about 19% appearing once. The sequenced sample was blood. The receptors were gathered from a woman aged 18-29 years with Graves' hyperthyroidism.

The rearrangement uses TRBV9 and TRBJ2-7; TRBD1 matches at 8 bases. Germline CDR1 is SGDLS and CDR2 is YYNGEE. The J segment lost 2 bases and the V segment lost 7 bases, leaving 5 bases of the junction unmatched. The CDR3 has 13 amino acids. Written as DNA, the CDR3 is TGTGCCAGCTGCAAGACAGGGGCCTACGAGCAGTACGTC. This gives the protein CASCKTGAYEQYV.

This clonotype was seen ten or more times. CDR3 amino acids: CASSRALPSPWVPQPQHF. For the CDR3, the DNA is TGCGCCAGCAGCCGAGCCCTACCTTCGCCGTGGGTCCCTCAGCCCCAGCATTTT. The chain has TRBV4-1 and TRBJ1-5; D is unresolved. The CDR3 is 18 residues long. In germline, CDR1 is MGHRA, CDR2 YSYEKL. Trimming shortened V by 4 bases and J by 6 bases, and 25 bases separated the two germline ends.

The table lists this clonotype with many counts. The chain has TRBV10-3 and TRBJ2-5; 12 bases fit TRBD2. This CDR3 is 17 amino acids long. Germline CDR1 is ENHRY and CDR2 is SYGVKD. The V segment lost 0 bases and the J segment 3 bases; nucleotides outside the gene matches: 5. The CDR3 region is CAISESRLAGAKETQYF. DNA for the CDR3: TGTGCCATCAGTGAGTCGAGACTAGCGGGGGCTAAAGAGACCCAGTACTTC.

To note about this clonotype: The CDR3 ends on some other residue instead of the conserved phenylalanine or tryptophan, so this is likely a read error. The V gene is TRBV6-5, the J gene TRBJ2-7; D is perhaps TRBD1 (5 bases). CDR3 length: 11 residues. The germline V gene encodes CDR1 MNHEY and CDR2 SVGAGI. CDR3: CASSWGHEQYY. CDR3 DNA: TGTGCTAGCAGTTGGGGCCACGAGCAGTACTAC.

V is TRBV20-1 and J is TRBJ2-5, with 16 bases lining up with TRBD2. The CDR3 totals 19 residues. Germline assignment: CDR1 DFQATT and CDR2 SNEGSKA (reference sequence). The V and J ends lost 3 bases and 1 base, in that order; junction bases with no gene match: 11. CDR3 protein: CSASVLPGLAGGSQETQYF. Here the CDR3 DNA reads TGCAGTGCTAGTGTCCTTCCGGGACTAGCGGGGGGGTCCCAAGAGACCCAGTACTTC.

There are many counts of this clonotype. This chain joins TRBV6-2 or TRBV6-3 and TRBJ2-5; 7 bases are shared with TRBD2. The germline V gene has CDR1 MNHEY and CDR2 SVGEGT. The CDR3 is 15 residues long. J was trimmed by 4 bases and V by 4 bases; bases with no gene match: 9. CDR3 region: CASSSLGGTGETQYF. CDR3 DNA sequence: TGTGCCAGCAGTTCCCTCGGGGGGACGGGAGAGACCCAGTACTTC.